This T cell receptor beta chain was retrieved from a study of blood T cell repertoires in COVID-19. About the research overall: Spain, Italy and the United States supplied samples that represented acute and convalescent COVID-19. The cDNA or gDNA used as material had been derived from T cells, B-cell-depleted T cells, or PBMCs.

This CDR3 contains 16 residues. The germline V gene encodes CDR1 MRHNA and CDR2 SNTAGT. The trim removed 0 bases at V and 7 bases at J, leaving 6 bases unmatched. In the original processing: Reference gene primer amplification in the assay estimated nucleated cell counts. TCRdb's copy holds only in-frame clones and misses some; the assay was immunoSEQ multiplex PCR. That table gives V, J and clone size, and the DNA gave D and trimming. The sample has 65,000 to 90,000 clones; approximately 88% are singletons. This sequence was found in a woman of 80 years or more with acute or convalescent COVID-19. Material: peripheral blood. This chain uses TRBV6-4 with TRBJ2-1, with 10 positions matching TRBD2. The CDR3 sequence is CASSDSLAGARNEQFF. CDR3 coding DNA: TGTGCCAGCAGTGACTCGCTAGCGGGAGCTCGGAATGAGCAGTTCTTC.